The 20 T cell receptor beta chains in this list originate from one sample, sequenced in a study of cytomegalovirus exposure and HLA in healthy donors. This PCR relied on a set of 60 Vbeta primers and 13 Jbeta primers. Assay used: immunoSEQ multiplex PCR; TCRdb lists only in-frame clones, some missing. The sample holds roughly 200,000 clones; over 75% are singletons and the top ten take about 2.2%. The sequenced material came from PBMCs. These receptors were taken from a woman aged 45-60 years in good health and CMV-seronegative.

The rearrangement joins TRBV15 to TRBJ2-7; TRBD2 aligns across 8 bases. In germline, CDR1 is LNHNV, CDR2 YYDKDF (reference sequence). The CDR3 covers 14 residues. J was trimmed by 3 bases and V by 3 bases; bases with no gene match: 4. The CDR3 sequence is CATSSMSGSYEQYF. In nucleotides, the CDR3 is TGTGCCACCAGCAGTATGAGCGGGAGCTACGAGCAGTACTTC. The full variable domain, with the rest looked up from reference TRBV15 and TRBJ2-7, is DAMVIQNPRYQVTQFGKPVTLSCSQTLNHNVMYWYQQKSSQAPKLLFHYYDKDFNNEADTPDNFQSRRPNTSFCFLDIRSPGLGDTAMYLCATSSMSGSYEQYFGPGTRLTVT.

The chain uses TRBV7-2 and TRBJ2-3; TRBD1 matches at 12 bases. CDR1 is SGHTA and CDR2 is FQGNSA in the germline V gene. Unmatched junction bases numbered 9, after V lost 5 bases and J lost 6 bases. The CDR3 spans 16 residues. The CDR3: CASSPGTGGDWDTQYF. The CDR3 region has the DNA TGTGCCAGCAGCCCCGGGACAGGGGGCGATTGGGATACGCAGTATTTT.

This chain connects TRBV9 to TRBJ2-2; 11 bases map to TRBD1. Germline assignment: CDR1 SGDLS and CDR2 YYNGEE. V was clipped by 1 base and J by 4 bases; unmatched bases: 9. This CDR3 is built from 18 residues. The CDR3 DNA reads TGTGCCAGCAGCGTAAGGGTTAGGGGGACAGGGGGCACCGGGGAGCTGTTTTTT. Protein product: CASSVRVRGTGGTGELFF.

V and J are TRBV30 and TRBJ2-7; possible D gene TRBD2, 6 bases. V gave up 0 bases and J gave up 7 bases, with 13 bases separating them. The CDR3 totals 13 residues. Looked up from germline, CDR1 is GTSNPN and CDR2 is SVGIG (reference sequence). DNA for the CDR3: TGTGCCTGGAGTGTACGGGGAGCGGGTGAGCAGTACTTC. Amino acid sequence: CAWSVRGAGEQYF. The variable domain in full, with the rest retrieved from reference TRBV30 and TRBJ2-7, is SQTIHQWPATLVQPVGSPLSLECTVEGTSNPNLYWYRQAAGRGLQLLFYSVGIGQISSEVPQNLSASRPQDRQFILSSKKLLLSDSGFYLCAWSVRGAGEQYFGPGTRLTVT.

CDR3 sequence: CASSGRTELTGEQYF. In DNA form, the CDR3 reads TGTGCCAGCAGTGGCCGGACAGAGCTTACGGGGGAGCAGTACTTC. This chain uses TRBV6-1 with TRBJ2-7, with TRBD1 as a possible D gene (6 bases). V lost 4 bases, J lost 7 bases, and 20 bases lay in between. Germline CDR1 is MNHNS and CDR2 is SASEGT. This CDR3 has 15 residues.

This sequence joins TRBV7-9 and TRBJ1-4; D gene ambiguous. This CDR3 comprises 15 residues. Germline CDR1 SEHNR, CDR2 FQNEAQ (reference sequence). Trimming removed 5 bases at V and 5 bases at J, with 15 bases between. The CDR3 here is CASSLEDIRNEKLFF. The DNA of the CDR3 is TGTGCCAGCAGCCTCGAAGACATCAGAAATGAAAAACTGTTTTTT. Based on the CDR3 plus reference TRBV7-9 and TRBJ1-4, the full variable domain is DTGVSQNPRHKITKRGQNVTFRCDPISEHNRLYWYRQTLGQGPEFLTYFQNEAQLEKSRLLSDRFSAERPKGSFSTLEIQRTEQGDSAMYLCASSLEDIRNEKLFFGSGTQLSVL.

In DNA, the CDR3 is TGTGCCAGCAGCCCCGAAAGGAGGTATGGCTACACCTTC. Protein product: CASSPERRYGYTF. The chain combines TRBV7-2 with TRBJ1-2; D is ambiguous. The CDR3 runs to 13 residues. The V end lost 5 bases, the J end lost 5 bases, and 12 bases lay between the germline ends. Germline CDR1 and CDR2: SGHTA and FQGNSA. The full variable domain, with the rest looked up from reference TRBV7-2 and TRBJ1-2, is GAGVSQSPSNKVTEKGKDVELRCDPISGHTALYWYRQSLGQGLEFLIYFQGNSAPDKSGLPSDRFSAERTGGSVSTLTIQRTQQEDSAVYLCASSPERRYGYTFGSGTRLTVV.

The J gene is TRBJ2-7, the V gene TRBV30, with TRBD1 as a possible D gene (6 bases). CDR3 length equals 15 residues. Germline lookup yields CDR1 GTSNPN and CDR2 SVGIG (reference sequence). Deletions cut 2 bases from V and 2 bases from J, with 16 bases between. CDR3 bases: TGTGCCTGGAGTCGCCCACAGGGTCTACCCTACGAGCAGTACTTC. Translating gives CAWSRPQGLPYEQYF.

CDR3 loop: CASSSRQVAVMQFF. The CDR3 region has the DNA TGTGCCAGCAGTAGTAGGCAGGTAGCGGTTATGCAGTTCTTC. This chain links TRBV14 with TRBJ2-1, with D tentatively TRBD2 (6 bases). This CDR3 comprises 14 residues. Trimming took 6 bases from V and 12 from J, leaving 21 bases between them. CDR1 and CDR2 from the germline V gene are SGHDN and FVKESK.

The chain links TRBV5-1 to TRBJ2-2; a possible D gene is TRBD2 (5 bases). Trimming pared 3 bases from V and 4 bases from J, leaving 13 bases between. The germline V gene has CDR1 SGHRS and CDR2 YFSETQ. CDR3 length: 15 amino acids. DNA of the CDR3: TGCGCCAGCAGCTCCCGGGTCGCGGGCACCGGGGAGCTGTTTTTT. Residues: CASSSRVAGTGELFF.

The chain combines TRBV5-1 with TRBJ1-4, with TRBD1 matching 12 bases. V was pared by 2 bases and J by 7 bases, with 3 bases of the junction left unmatched. Germline V gene sequence: CDR1 SGHRS, CDR2 YFSETQ. The CDR3 contains 15 residues. The CDR3 DNA reads as TGCGCCAGCAGCTTAGTGGGACAGGGGGCTGAAAAACTGTTTTTT. Its translation: CASSLVGQGAEKLFF.

This chain connects TRBV6-5 to TRBJ2-2, with a weak D call TRBD1 (5 bases). Germline assignment: CDR1 MNHEY and CDR2 SVGAGI. The CDR3 loop spans 15 amino acids. The V end was cut by 0 bases, the J end by 3 bases, with 8 bases between. In DNA form, the CDR3 reads TGTGCCAGCAGTTACTCCAGGGCGGACACCGGGGAGCTGTTTTTT. Protein: CASSYSRADTGELFF.

CDR3 in DNA: TGTGCCAGCAGTTGGACAGGGCTCACTGAAGCTTTCTTT. Translation: CASSWTGLTEAFF. V gene TRBV27 combines with J gene TRBJ1-1; TRBD1 agrees at 8 bases. Trimming cost V 4 bases and J 4 bases; bases outside gene matches: 2. The CDR3 extends over 13 amino acids. The V gene's germline CDR1 is MNHEY and CDR2 SMNVEV (reference sequence).

The chain uses TRBV19 and TRBJ2-2, with TRBD2 as a possible D gene (5 bases). The CDR3 is 14 amino acids. The germline gives CDR1 LNHDA, CDR2 SQIVND (reference sequence). The ends were cut back, 7 bases at V and 4 bases at J, with 13 bases in the middle. The chain's CDR3 is CASKEFRGTGELFF. DNA of the CDR3: TGTGCCAGTAAGGAGTTTCGGGGCACCGGGGAGCTGTTTTTT. Full variable domain (rest looked up from reference TRBV19 and TRBJ2-2): DGGITQSPKYLFRKEGQNVTLSCEQNLNHDAMYWYRQDPGQGLRLIYYSQIVNDFQKGDIAEGYSVSREKKESFPLTVTSAQKNPTAFYLCASKEFRGTGELFFGEGSRLTVL.

The CDR3 DNA sequence: TGTGCCAGCACCTTGTGGGGGCAGGGCAAAGATACGCAGTATTTT. It specifies CASTLWGQGKDTQYF. The gene calls are TRBV28 and TRBJ2-3; maybe TRBD1 (6 bases). The V and J ends lost 7 bases and 5 bases respectively, with 19 bases between them. This CDR3 has 15 residues. Germline values: CDR1 MDHEN, CDR2 SYDVKM.

This clone was picked up one time. The J gene is TRBJ2-7, the V gene TRBV18; perhaps TRBD1 as D (5 bases). The CDR3 has 14 amino acids. From germline, CDR1 is KGHSH and CDR2 LQKENI. Trimming pared 2 bases from V and 0 bases from J, leaving 8 bases between. Written as DNA, the CDR3 is TGTGCCAGCTCACCAGGACACGGCTCCTACGAGCAGTACTTC. Translation gives CASSPGHGSYEQYF.

The rearrangement uses TRBV11-2 and TRBJ2-1; 16 bases fit TRBD2. J gave up 10 bases and V 5 bases, and 17 bases lay outside the gene matches. Per the germline V gene, CDR1 is SGHAT and CDR2 is FQNNGV. The CDR3 length is 19 residues. The CDR3 nucleotides read TGTGCCAGCAGCGTCCCGAGGGGACTAGCGGGAGGGCCCCTTTCGGAGCAGTTCTTC. Translating it yields CASSVPRGLAGGPLSEQFF.

This clone appeared a single time. V and J are TRBV29-1 and TRBJ1-2; D ambiguous. This CDR3 region has 13 residues. Germline CDR1 and CDR2: SQVTM and ANQGSEA. Trimming left V 2 bases short and J 5 bases short, with 12 bases between. The CDR3 here is CSVELRQPYGYTF. CDR3 coding DNA: TGCAGCGTTGAATTGAGGCAGCCGTATGGCTACACCTTC.

This chain links TRBV6-1 with TRBJ2-7; D call uncertain. The V gene lost 2 bases and the J gene lost 3 bases, with 5 bases spanning the gap. CDR3 length equals 12 residues. Germline CDR1 reads MNHNS; CDR2 reads SASEGT. CDR3 coding DNA: TGTGCCAGCAGTGAATCAGGCTACGAGCAGTACTTC. It yields the protein CASSESGYEQYF.

About this clone itself: The germline gene is not matched at one end of the junction; a read error may be the cause. The chain carries TRBV20-1 and TRBJ2-3; 9 bases line up with TRBD1. This CDR3 has 10 amino acids. Germline V gene sequence: CDR1 DFQATT, CDR2 SNEGSKA (reference sequence). CDR3 residues: CSDFPGQGRF. DNA of the CDR3: TGCAGTGATTTTCCGGGACAGGGCCGTTTT.